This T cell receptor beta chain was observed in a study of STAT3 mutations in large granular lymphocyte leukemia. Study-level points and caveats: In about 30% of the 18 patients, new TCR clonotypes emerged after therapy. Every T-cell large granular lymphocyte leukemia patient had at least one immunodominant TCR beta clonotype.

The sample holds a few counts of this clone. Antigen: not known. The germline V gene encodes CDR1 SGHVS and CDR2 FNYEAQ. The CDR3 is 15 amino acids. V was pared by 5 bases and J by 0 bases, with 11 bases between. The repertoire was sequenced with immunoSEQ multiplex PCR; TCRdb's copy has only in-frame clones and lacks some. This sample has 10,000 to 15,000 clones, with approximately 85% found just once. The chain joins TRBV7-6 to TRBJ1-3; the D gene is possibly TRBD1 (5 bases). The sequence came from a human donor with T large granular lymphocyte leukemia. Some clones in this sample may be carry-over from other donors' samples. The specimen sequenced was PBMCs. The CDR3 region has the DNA TGTGCCAGCAGCCAGGGACGAGACTCTGGAAACACCATATATTTT. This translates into CASSQGRDSGNTIYF. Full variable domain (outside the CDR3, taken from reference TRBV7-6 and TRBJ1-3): GAGVSQSPRYKVTKRGQDVALRCDPISGHVSLYWYRQALGQGPEFLTYFNYEAQQDKSGLPNDRFSAERPEGSISTLTIQRTEQRDSAMYRCASSQGRDSGNTIYFGEGSWLTVV.